Listed below are T cell receptor beta chains from one sample, sequenced in a study of T cell responses to AZD1222 COVID-19 vaccine. Method: immunoSEQ multiplex PCR; TCRdb's copy keeps in-frame clones and lacks some. The sample lists about 160,000 clones, 70% to 90% seen once, with roughly 4% in the top ten. The sample in question was peripheral blood, obtained 28 days after the second AZD1222 dose. The source of these receptors is an adult who received the AZD1222 COVID-19 vaccine. CDR3s include the opening cysteine and the closing phenylalanine or tryptophan. A D gene is named only where the DNA matches it firmly. Rows may omit the clone size; those that give it use once, few, many or a size class.

D gene,V gene,clone size,J gene,CDR3 protein,CDR3 DNA
NA,TRBV18,NA,TRBJ1-3,CASSPNAGSSGNTIYF,TGTGCCAGCTCACCTAACGCGGGCTCCTCTGGAAACACCATATATTTT
TRBD1,TRBV5-6,NA,TRBJ2-7,CASSLGLGTGVSEQYF,TGTGCCAGCAGCTTGGGTCTCGGGACAGGGGTATCCGAGCAGTACTTC
NA,TRBV5-1,once,TRBJ1-6,CASSLEGDLHSPLHF,TGCGCCAGCAGCTTGGAGGGGGATCTTCATTCACCCCTCCACTTT
TRBD1,TRBV19,NA,TRBJ2-2,CASSTRTGGNTGELFF,TGTGCCAGTAGTACACGGACAGGGGGGAACACCGGGGAGCTGTTTTTT
NA,TRBV7-2,NA,TRBJ1-1,CASGLGVNTEAFF,TGTGCCAGCGGCCTTGGAGTGAACACTGAAGCTTTCTTT
TRBD1,TRBV4-3,NA,TRBJ2-7,CASSQDMGQAAHEQYF,TGCGCCAGCAGCCAAGATATGGGACAGGCGGCCCACGAGCAGTACTTC
NA,TRBV7-2,NA,TRBJ1-3,CASSPQVNSNTIYF,TGTGCCAGCAGCCCACAAGTTAACTCAAACACCATATATTTT
TRBD1,TRBV10-1,NA,TRBJ2-3,CASSEWTGGIDTQYF,TGCGCCAGCAGTGAGTGGACAGGGGGCATAGATACGCAGTATTTT
NA,TRBV7-8,NA,TRBJ1-4,CASSPGGVEKLFF,TGTGCCAGCAGCCCAGGTGGGGTGGAGAAACTGTTTTTT
TRBD1,TRBV19,NA,TRBJ2-2,CATTDRANTGELFF,TGTGCCACCACGGACAGGGCGAACACCGGGGAGCTGTTTTTT
NA,TRBV5-6,NA,TRBJ1-5,CASSTTANQPQHF,TGTGCCAGCAGTACGACAGCCAATCAGCCCCAGCATTTT
NA,TRBV5-5,NA,TRBJ1-1,CASSPAPNTEAFF,TGTGCCAGCAGCCCTGCCCCAAACACTGAAGCTTTCTTT
TRBD2,TRBV19,NA,TRBJ2-3,CASSNGTRLAAARTDTQYF,TGTGCCAGTAGTAACGGGACTAGGTTGGCCGCCGCCCGCACAGATACGCAGTATTTT
NA,TRBV30,NA,TRBJ2-2,CALTGGTNTGELFF,TGTGCCCTCACGGGGGGCACGAACACCGGGGAGCTGTTTTTT
NA,TRBV7-2,NA,TRBJ1-2,CASSSGLRGSYDYGYTF,TGTGCCAGCAGCTCGGGACTAAGAGGGAGTTACGACTATGGCTACACCTTC
NA,TRBV6-5,once,TRBJ2-2,CASIGLITGELFF,TGTGCCAGCATAGGACTCATCACCGGGGAGCTGTTTTTT
NA,TRBV4-2,NA,TRBJ2-7,CASSQESGSYEQYF,TGTGCCAGCAGCCAAGAGTCCGGTTCCTACGAGCAGTACTTC
NA,TRBV6-6,NA,TRBJ2-2,CASSPGGTGELFF,TGTGCCAGCAGCCCAGGCGGCACCGGGGAGCTGTTTTTT
NA,TRBV6-2/TRBV6-3,NA,TRBJ2-5,CASSAGTFTGETQYF,TGTGCCAGCAGTGCCGGGACCTTCACTGGAGAGACCCAGTACTTC
TRBD1,TRBV5-1,NA,TRBJ2-1,CASSRQGNEQFF,TGCGCCAGCAGCAGACAGGGCAATGAGCAGTTCTTC
TRBD2,TRBV7-2,NA,TRBJ2-7,CASSLELAGGKQYF,TGTGCCAGCAGCTTAGAACTAGCGGGGGGCAAGCAGTACTTC
TRBD1,TRBV30,NA,TRBJ2-3,CAWRAPGTGSRDTQYF,TGTGCCTGGAGGGCACCCGGGACAGGGAGTCGAGATACGCAGTATTTT
TRBD2,TRBV6-5,NA,TRBJ2-7,CASSYSRGRDEQYF,TGTGCCAGCAGTTACTCGAGAGGGAGGGACGAGCAGTACTTC
TRBD1,TRBV14,NA,TRBJ2-7,CASSPAAGGRYEQYF,TGTGCCAGCAGCCCCGCCGCAGGGGGAAGGTACGAGCAGTACTTC
NA,TRBV20-1,once,TRBJ1-3,CSAEGPNTIYF,TGCAGTGCCGAGGGCCCAAACACCATATATTTT
NA,TRBV12-3/TRBV12-4,NA,TRBJ2-1,CASSFGEQFF,TGTGCCAGCAGTTTTGGGGAGCAGTTCTTC
TRBD1,TRBV5-4,NA,TRBJ2-1,CASSPAGGSYNEQFF,TGTGCCAGCAGCCCGGCAGGGGGTTCCTACAATGAGCAGTTCTTC
NA,TRBV2,NA,TRBJ2-1,CASRPFGEQFF,TGTGCCAGCAGGCCCTTCGGTGAGCAGTTCTTC
NA,TRBV11-2,NA,TRBJ1-6,CASSLGLLASPLHF,TGTGCCAGCAGCTTAGGGCTTCTTGCGTCACCCCTCCACTTT
NA,TRBV25-1,NA,TRBJ1-2,CASSESDPSYGYTF,TGTGCCAGCAGTGAATCGGACCCGAGCTATGGCTACACCTTC
NA,TRBV7-3,once,TRBJ2-2,CASSPSVTGELFF,TGTGCCAGCAGCCCCTCTGTCACCGGGGAGCTGTTTTTT
NA,TRBV11-2,NA,TRBJ2-7,CARRSYGAQATTTYEQYF,TGTGCCCGCAGAAGCTACGGCGCGCAAGCCACAACTACCTACGAGCAGTACTTC
NA,TRBV19,NA,TRBJ1-5,CASSIGHTAHQPQHF,TGTGCCAGTAGTATTGGGCATACAGCGCATCAGCCCCAGCATTTT
TRBD2,TRBV14,NA,TRBJ2-1,CASSQGTLAGGSEQFF,TGTGCCAGCAGCCAAGGTACCCTAGCGGGGGGCAGTGAGCAGTTCTTC
NA,TRBV13,few,TRBJ2-3,CASSFKERVADTQYF,TGTGCCAGCAGCTTTAAAGAGCGGGTAGCAGATACGCAGTATTTT
NA,TRBV3-1/TRBV3-2,NA,TRBJ1-5,CASSQGTGPQHF,TGTGCCAGCAGCCAAGGCACGGGACCCCAGCATTTT
NA,TRBV30,NA,TRBJ1-2,CAWSVGEKPGRGRSGYTF,TGTGCCTGGAGTGTAGGCGAAAAGCCTGGCAGGGGACGGTCTGGCTACACCTTC
NA,TRBV10-3,NA,TRBJ1-4,CAISIQGEELFF,TGTGCCATCAGTATACAGGGTGAGGAACTGTTTTTT
NA,TRBV19,NA,TRBJ1-1,CASSIEGLGLNTEAFF,TGTGCCAGTAGTATCGAGGGGCTGGGGCTGAACACTGAAGCTTTCTTT
NA,TRBV20-1,NA,TRBJ1-4,CSAGQNEKLFF,TGCAGTGCAGGACAGAATGAAAAACTGTTTTTT
TRBD1,TRBV27,NA,TRBJ1-1,CASSPRQGRQAFF,TGTGCCAGCAGTCCTAGACAGGGGCGTCAAGCTTTCTTT
NA,TRBV25-1,NA,TRBJ1-4,CASSEYSAGREKLFF,TGTGCCAGCAGTGAATATAGTGCAGGGAGAGAAAAACTGTTTTTT
NA,TRBV5-1,NA,TRBJ2-3,CASRTTAGTDTQYF,TGCGCCAGCAGAACCACGGCGGGCACAGATACGCAGTATTTT
NA,TRBV7-2,once,TRBJ1-5,CASSLQGGTHQPQHF,TGTGCCAGCAGCTTACAGGGTGGAACCCATCAGCCCCAGCATTTT
NA,TRBV25-1,many,TRBJ1-2,CASSESGEVHGYTF,TGTGCCAGCAGTGAATCGGGCGAGGTCCATGGCTACACCTTC
TRBD1,TRBV27,NA,TRBJ1-6,CASRLGPGGKDNSPLHF,TGTGCCAGCAGGTTGGGACCAGGGGGAAAAGATAATTCACCCCTCCACTTT
NA,TRBV27,NA,TRBJ1-5,CASSLSRSHQPQHF,TGTGCCAGCAGTTTATCGCGCAGCCATCAGCCCCAGCATTTT
NA,TRBV7-9,NA,TRBJ1-3,CASSGDGTSYF,TGTGCCAGCAGCGGTGATGGGACATCGTATTTT
TRBD1,TRBV7-2,NA,TRBJ1-2,CASRLPGQRHYGYTF,TGTGCCAGCAGGCTCCCGGGACAGCGTCACTATGGCTACACCTTC
TRBD1,TRBV5-1,NA,TRBJ1-4,CASSFGQGAANEKLFF,TGCGCCAGCAGCTTCGGACAGGGGGCGGCTAATGAAAAACTGTTTTTT
NA,TRBV7-9,NA,TRBJ2-5,CASSRGQKTTETQYF,TGTGCCAGCAGCCGAGGACAGAAGACTACAGAGACCCAGTACTTC
TRBD1,TRBV14,NA,TRBJ1-4,CASSQDGQGWGEKLFF,TGTGCCAGCAGCCAAGATGGACAGGGGTGGGGTGAAAAACTGTTTTTT
NA,TRBV4-2,NA,TRBJ2-7,CASSQEAHREPYEQYF,TGTGCCAGCAGCCAAGAGGCCCACAGGGAGCCCTACGAGCAGTACTTC
NA,TRBV4-2,NA,TRBJ1-4,CASNNKRGEKLFF,TGTGCCAGCAACAATAAAAGAGGGGAAAAACTGTTTTTT
NA,TRBV2,once,TRBJ2-2,CASRETTRATGELFF,TGTGCCAGCAGAGAAACTACTAGGGCCACCGGGGAGCTGTTTTTT
NA,TRBV20-1,NA,TRBJ2-3,CSARDGTQYF,TGCAGTGCTAGAGATGGGACGCAGTATTTT
NA,TRBV5-1,once,TRBJ1-1,CASSFIMDTEAFF,TGCGCCAGCAGCTTTATAATGGACACTGAAGCTTTCTTT
NA,TRBV12-3/TRBV12-4,NA,TRBJ1-6,CATKSWGALHF,TGTGCCACTAAATCCTGGGGGGCCCTCCACTTT